This T cell receptor beta chain appears in the sequencing data of a study of blood T cells in healthy people across ages. Alongside a J-beta primer mix, a sample-barcoded 5' primer served in a second PCR lasting about 7 to 11 cycles. Each cDNA was tagged by a template-switch adaptor containing 12 random nucleotides. TCRdb itself ran the 5' RACE reads through MiXCR, one entry per CDR3 protein. The table shows over 600,000 distinct CDR3 sequences, with about 45% occurring only once. This CDR3 spans 16 amino acids. J was trimmed by 5 bases and V by 5 bases; bases with no gene match: 8. Per germline, CDR1 SGHAT and CDR2 FQNNGV. General study points: Comparison with aged donors showed that long-lived donors had more naive CD4+ cells and higher diversity.

Per-sample yields of isolated PBMCs were at least 6 million. Total RNA was extracted at no less than 5 micrograms per sample. Of note for this clonotype: The antigen remains unidentified.

V and J are TRBV11-2 and TRBJ2-1; 11 bases agree with TRBD2. The clonotype comes from a man aged 80 or over in good health. Sequenced material: blood. CDR3 loop: CASSTTSSGGNNEQFF. In DNA, the CDR3 is TGTGCCAGCAGCACGACCTCTAGCGGGGGGAACAATGAGCAGTTCTTC.